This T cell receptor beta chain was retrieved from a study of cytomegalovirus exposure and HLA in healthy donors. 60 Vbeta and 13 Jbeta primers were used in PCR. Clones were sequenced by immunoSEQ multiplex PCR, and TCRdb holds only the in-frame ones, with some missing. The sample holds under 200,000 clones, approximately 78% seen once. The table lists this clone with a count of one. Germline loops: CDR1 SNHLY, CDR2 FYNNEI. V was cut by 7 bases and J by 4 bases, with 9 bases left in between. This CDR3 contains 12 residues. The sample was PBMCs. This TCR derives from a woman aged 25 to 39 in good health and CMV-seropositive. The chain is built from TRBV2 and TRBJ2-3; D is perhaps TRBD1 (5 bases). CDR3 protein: CASNLRADTQYF. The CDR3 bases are TGTGCCAGCAATCTCAGGGCAGATACGCAGTATTTT.